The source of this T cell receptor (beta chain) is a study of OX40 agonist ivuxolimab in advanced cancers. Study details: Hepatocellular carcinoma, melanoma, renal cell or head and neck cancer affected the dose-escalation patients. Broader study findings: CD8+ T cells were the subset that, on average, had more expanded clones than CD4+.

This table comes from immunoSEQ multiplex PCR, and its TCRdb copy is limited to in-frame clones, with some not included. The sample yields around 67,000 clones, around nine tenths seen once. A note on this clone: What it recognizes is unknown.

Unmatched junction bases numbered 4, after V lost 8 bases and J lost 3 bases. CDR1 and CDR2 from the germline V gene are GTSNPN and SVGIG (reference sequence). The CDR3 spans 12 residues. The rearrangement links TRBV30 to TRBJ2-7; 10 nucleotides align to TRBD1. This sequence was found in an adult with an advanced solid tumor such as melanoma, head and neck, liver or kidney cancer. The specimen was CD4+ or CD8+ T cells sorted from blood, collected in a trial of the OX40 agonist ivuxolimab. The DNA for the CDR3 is TGTGCCGGGGGACAGGGGTACTACGAGCAGTACTTC. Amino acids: CAGGQGYYEQYF.